The sequence of this T cell receptor beta chain was determined in a study of metastatic and nonmetastatic thyroid tumors. The germline V gene encodes CDR1 SGHTA and CDR2 FQGNSA. The V and J ends lost 4 bases and 3 bases respectively, with 9 bases between them. CDR3 length: 13 residues. Each patient came to thyroid surgery without any prior treatment (of any kind). From the PCR reads, TCRdb re-called clones with MiXCR. This sample yields roughly 30,000 clones, of which around a sixth are seen a single time; 6.9% belongs to the top ten. This TCR was recovered from a female donor with papillary thyroid cancer or a benign thyroid nodule (not recorded which). Some clones in this sample may be carry-over from other donors' samples. The V call is TRBV7-2, the J call TRBJ1-1, with no clear D. Sequencing was performed on blood. CDR3 loop: CASSSHQYTEAFF. As DNA, the CDR3 is TGTGCCAGCAGCTCGCACCAATACACTGAAGCTTTCTTT.